This T cell receptor beta chain was identified in a study of technical replicates of blood from a few donors. Per the germline V gene, CDR1 is LNHDA and CDR2 is SQIVND (reference sequence). The CDR3 totals 21 residues. V was clipped by 9 bases and J by 3 bases, with 36 bases between them. Generated by immunoSEQ multiplex PCR, the TCRdb table keeps only in-frame clones and is missing some. The sample has 80,000 to 90,000 clones, just under 95% seen once. The sequence was collected from a human donor in good health. Sequencing input: T cells isolated from PBMCs. This chain joins TRBV19 and TRBJ1-5; D is unclear. CDR3 sequence (DNA): TGTGCCAGCTACATTAAGGAGCACAGCTGGGAGTGTCTATACCCCAATCAGCCCCAGCATTTT. Translated, it gives CASYIKEHSWECLYPNQPQHF.